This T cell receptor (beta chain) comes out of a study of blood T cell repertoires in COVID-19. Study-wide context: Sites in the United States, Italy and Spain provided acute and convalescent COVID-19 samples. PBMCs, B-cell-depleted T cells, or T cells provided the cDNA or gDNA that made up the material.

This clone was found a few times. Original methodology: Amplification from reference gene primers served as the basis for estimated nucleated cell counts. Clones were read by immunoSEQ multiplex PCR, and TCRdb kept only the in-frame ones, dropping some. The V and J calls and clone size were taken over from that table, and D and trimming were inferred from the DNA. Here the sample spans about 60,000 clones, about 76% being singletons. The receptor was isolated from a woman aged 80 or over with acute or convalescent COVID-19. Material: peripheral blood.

Here the CDR3 reads CASSMSGGYEQFF. The CDR3 DNA follows: TGTGCCAGCAGCATGTCAGGGGGCTATGAGCAGTTCTTC. The V and J genes are TRBV7-3 and TRBJ2-1; TRBD1 agrees at 8 bases. This CDR3 region has 13 residues. Germline CDR1 reads SGHTA; CDR2 reads FQGTGA. Trimming at V came to 5 bases and at J to 8 bases, leaving 5 bases not matched to a gene.